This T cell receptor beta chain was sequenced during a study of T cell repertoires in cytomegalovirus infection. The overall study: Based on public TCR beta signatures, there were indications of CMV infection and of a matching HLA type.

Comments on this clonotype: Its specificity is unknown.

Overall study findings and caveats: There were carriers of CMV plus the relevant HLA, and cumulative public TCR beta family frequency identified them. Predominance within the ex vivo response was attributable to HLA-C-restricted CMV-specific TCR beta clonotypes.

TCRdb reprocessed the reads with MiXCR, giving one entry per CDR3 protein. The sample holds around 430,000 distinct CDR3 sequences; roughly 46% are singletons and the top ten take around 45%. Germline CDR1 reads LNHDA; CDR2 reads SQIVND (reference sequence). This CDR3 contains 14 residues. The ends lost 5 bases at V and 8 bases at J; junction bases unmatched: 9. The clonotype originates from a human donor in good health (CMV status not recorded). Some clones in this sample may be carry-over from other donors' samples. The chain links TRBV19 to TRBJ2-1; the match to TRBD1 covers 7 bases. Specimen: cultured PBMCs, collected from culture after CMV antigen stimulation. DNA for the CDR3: TGTGCCAGTAGTGATTCGACAGGGTCCGATGAGCAGTTCTTC. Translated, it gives CASSDSTGSDEQFF.